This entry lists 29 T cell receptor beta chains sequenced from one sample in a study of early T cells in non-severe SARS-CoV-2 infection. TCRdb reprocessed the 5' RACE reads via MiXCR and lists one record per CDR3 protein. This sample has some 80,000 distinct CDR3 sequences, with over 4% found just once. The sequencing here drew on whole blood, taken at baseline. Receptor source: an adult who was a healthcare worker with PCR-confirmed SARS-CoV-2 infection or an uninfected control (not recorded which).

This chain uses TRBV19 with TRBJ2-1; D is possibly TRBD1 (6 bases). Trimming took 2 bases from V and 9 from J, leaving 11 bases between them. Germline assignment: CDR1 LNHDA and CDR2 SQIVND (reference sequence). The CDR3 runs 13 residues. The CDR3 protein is CASSIKQGTEQFF. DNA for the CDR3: TGTGCCAGTAGTATAAAACAGGGTACTGAGCAGTTCTTC.

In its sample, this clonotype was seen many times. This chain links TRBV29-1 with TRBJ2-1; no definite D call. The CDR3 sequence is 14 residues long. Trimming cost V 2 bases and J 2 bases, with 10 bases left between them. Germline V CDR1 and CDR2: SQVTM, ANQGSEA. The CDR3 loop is CSVEKGPPYNEQFF. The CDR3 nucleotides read TGCAGCGTTGAAAAGGGTCCACCCTACAATGAGCAGTTCTTC.

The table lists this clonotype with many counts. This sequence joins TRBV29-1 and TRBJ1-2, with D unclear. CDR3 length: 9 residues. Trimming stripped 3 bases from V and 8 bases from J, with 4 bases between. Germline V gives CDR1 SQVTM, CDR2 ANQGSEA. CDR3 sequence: CSVDNGYTF. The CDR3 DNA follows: TGCAGCGTTGATAACGGCTACACCTTC.

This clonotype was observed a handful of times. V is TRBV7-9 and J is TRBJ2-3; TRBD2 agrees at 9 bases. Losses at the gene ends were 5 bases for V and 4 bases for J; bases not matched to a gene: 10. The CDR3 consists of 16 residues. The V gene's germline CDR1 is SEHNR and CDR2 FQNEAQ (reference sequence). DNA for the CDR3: TGTGCCAGCAGCCGTGACCCGGGACTAGCAGCAGATACGCAGTATTTT. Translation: CASSRDPGLAADTQYF.

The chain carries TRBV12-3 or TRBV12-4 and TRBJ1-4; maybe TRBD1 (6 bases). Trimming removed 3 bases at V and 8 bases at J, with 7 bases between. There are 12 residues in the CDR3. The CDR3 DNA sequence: TGTGCCAGCAGTTTGGACAGCGAAAAACTGTTTTTT. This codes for CASSLDSEKLFF.

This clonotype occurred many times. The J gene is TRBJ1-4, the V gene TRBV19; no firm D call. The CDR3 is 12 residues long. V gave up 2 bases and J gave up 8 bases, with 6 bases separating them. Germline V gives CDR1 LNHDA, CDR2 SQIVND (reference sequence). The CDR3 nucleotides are TGTGCCAGTAGTATAAGGGCAGAAAAACTGTTTTTT. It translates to CASSIRAEKLFF.

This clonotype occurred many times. The DNA of the CDR3 is TGTGCCAGCAGACCAGCCGGGGCCCCCGGAGAAGAGACCCAGTACTTC. This codes for CASRPAGAPGEETQYF. The rearrangement links TRBV4-2 to TRBJ2-5; possibly TRBD1 or TRBD2 for D (5 bases each). The germline V and J ends were trimmed by 6 bases and 3 bases, with 20 bases remaining between them. The CDR3 runs 16 residues. Germline V gene lookup returns CDR1 LGHNA and CDR2 YNFKEQ.

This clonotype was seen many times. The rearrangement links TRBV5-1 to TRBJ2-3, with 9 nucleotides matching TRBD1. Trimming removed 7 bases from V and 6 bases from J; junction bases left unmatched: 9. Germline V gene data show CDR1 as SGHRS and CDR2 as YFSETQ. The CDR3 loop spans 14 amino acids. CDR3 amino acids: CASRLQGASDTQYF. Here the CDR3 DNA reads TGCGCCAGCCGATTACAGGGGGCGAGCGATACGCAGTATTTT.

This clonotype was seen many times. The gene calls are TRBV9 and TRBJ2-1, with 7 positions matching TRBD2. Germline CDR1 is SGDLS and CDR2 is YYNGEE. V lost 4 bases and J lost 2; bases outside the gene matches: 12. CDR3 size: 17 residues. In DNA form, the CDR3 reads TGTGCCAGCAGCCCCAAGTCATCTAGCGGAGCCTACAATGAGCAGTTCTTC. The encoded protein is CASSPKSSSGAYNEQFF. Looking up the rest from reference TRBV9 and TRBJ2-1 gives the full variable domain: DSGVTQTPKHLITATGQRVTLRCSPRSGDLSVYWYQQSLDQGLQFLIQYYNGEERAKGNILERFSAQQFPDLHSELNLSSLELGDSALYFCASSPKSSSGAYNEQFFGPGTRLTVL.

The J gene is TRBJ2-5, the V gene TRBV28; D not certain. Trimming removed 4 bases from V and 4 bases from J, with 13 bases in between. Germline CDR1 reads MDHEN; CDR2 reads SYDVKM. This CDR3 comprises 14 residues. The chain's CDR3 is CASSSQQWGETQYF. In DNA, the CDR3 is TGTGCCAGCAGTTCTCAACAGTGGGGAGAGACCCAGTACTTC. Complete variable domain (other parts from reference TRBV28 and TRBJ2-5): DVKVTQSSRYLVKRTGEKVFLECVQDMDHENMFWYRQDPGLGLRLIYFSYDVKMKEKGDIPEGYSVSREKKERFSLILESASTNQTSMYLCASSSQQWGETQYFGPGTRLLVL.

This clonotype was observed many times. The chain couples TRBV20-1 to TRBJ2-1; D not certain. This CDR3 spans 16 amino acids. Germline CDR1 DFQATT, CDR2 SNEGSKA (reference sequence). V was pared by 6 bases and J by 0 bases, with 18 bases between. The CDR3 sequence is CSAPPSASYSYNEQFF. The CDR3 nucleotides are TGCAGTGCCCCCCCCTCAGCGTCTTACTCCTACAATGAGCAGTTCTTC.

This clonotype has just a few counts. The CDR3 DNA reads as TGTGCCAGCAGCCCCCTCCGAGCGGGCACACGTAACAATGAGCAGTTCTTC. Translation gives CASSPLRAGTRNNEQFF. The chain links TRBV3-1 to TRBJ2-1, with D perhaps TRBD2 (6 bases). Germline assignment: CDR1 LGHDT and CDR2 YNNKEL (reference sequence). The germline V and J ends were trimmed by 4 bases and 5 bases, with 21 bases remaining between them. The CDR3 contains 17 residues.

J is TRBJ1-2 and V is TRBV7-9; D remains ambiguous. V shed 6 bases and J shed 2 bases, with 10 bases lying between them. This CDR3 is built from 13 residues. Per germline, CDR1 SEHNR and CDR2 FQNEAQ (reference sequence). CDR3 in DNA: TGTGCCAGCAGTTTACCCTCAAACTATGGCTACACCTTC. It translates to CASSLPSNYGYTF.

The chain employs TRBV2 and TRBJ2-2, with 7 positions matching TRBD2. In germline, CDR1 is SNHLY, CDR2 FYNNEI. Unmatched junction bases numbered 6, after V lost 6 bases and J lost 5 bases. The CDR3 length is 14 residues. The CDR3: CASSWDYSTGELFF. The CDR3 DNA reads TGTGCCAGCAGCTGGGACTATTCGACCGGGGAGCTGTTTTTT.

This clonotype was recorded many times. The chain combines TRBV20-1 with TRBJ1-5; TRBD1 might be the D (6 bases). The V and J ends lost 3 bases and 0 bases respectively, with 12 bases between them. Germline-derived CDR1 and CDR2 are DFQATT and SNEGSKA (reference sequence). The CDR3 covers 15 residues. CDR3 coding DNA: TGCAGTGCTAGGGGGGGCACGTTTAGCAATCAGCCCCAGCATTTT. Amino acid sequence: CSARGGTFSNQPQHF.

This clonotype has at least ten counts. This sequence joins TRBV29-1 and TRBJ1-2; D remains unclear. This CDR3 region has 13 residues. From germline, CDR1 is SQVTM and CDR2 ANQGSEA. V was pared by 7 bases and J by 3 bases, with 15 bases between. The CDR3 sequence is CSASRRRDYGYTF. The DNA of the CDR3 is TGCAGCGCTTCTCGCCGGCGCGACTATGGCTACACCTTC.

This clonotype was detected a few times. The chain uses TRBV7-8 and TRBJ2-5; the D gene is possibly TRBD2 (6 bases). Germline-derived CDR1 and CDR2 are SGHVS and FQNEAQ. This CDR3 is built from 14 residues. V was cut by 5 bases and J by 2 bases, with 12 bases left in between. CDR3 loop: CASSRGGGQETQYF. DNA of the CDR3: TGTGCCAGCAGCCGGGGAGGTGGGCAAGAGACCCAGTACTTC.

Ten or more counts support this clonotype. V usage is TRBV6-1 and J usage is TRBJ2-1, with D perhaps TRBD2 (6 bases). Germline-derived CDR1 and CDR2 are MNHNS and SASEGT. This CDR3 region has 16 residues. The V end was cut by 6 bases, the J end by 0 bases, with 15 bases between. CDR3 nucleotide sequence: TGTGCCAGCAGGTTGGGACTTACGAGCTCCTACAATGAGCAGTTCTTC. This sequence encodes CASRLGLTSSYNEQFF.

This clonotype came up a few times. This chain's CDR3 is CAWSRPGVDEKLFF. The CDR3 DNA reads as TGTGCCTGGAGTAGACCGGGAGTGGATGAAAAACTGTTTTTT. V is TRBV30 and J is TRBJ1-4, with D unclear. In germline, CDR1 is GTSNPN, CDR2 SVGIG (reference sequence). CDR3 length: 14 amino acids. The germline V and J ends were trimmed by 2 bases and 6 bases, with 13 bases remaining between them. The full variable domain, with the rest looked up from reference TRBV30 and TRBJ1-4, is SQTIHQWPATLVQPVGSPLSLECTVEGTSNPNLYWYRQAAGRGLQLLFYSVGIGQISSEVPQNLSASRPQDRQFILSSKKLLLSDSGFYLCAWSRPGVDEKLFFGSGTQLSVL.

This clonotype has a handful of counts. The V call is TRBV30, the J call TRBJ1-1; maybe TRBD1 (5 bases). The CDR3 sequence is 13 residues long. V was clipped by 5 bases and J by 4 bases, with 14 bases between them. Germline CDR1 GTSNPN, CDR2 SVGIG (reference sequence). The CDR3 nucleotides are TGTGCCTGGGATGGGACCCAGGGCACTGAAGCTTTCTTT. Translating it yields CAWDGTQGTEAFF.

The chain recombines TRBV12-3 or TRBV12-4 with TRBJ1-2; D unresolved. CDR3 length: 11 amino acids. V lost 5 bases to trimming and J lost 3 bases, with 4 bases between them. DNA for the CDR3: TGTGCCAGCAGTGAGGACTATGGCTACACCTTC. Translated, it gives CASSEDYGYTF.

The CDR3 is CASSYGGRQETQYF. CDR3 nucleotides: TGTGCCAGCAGTTACGGCGGGAGACAAGAGACCCAGTACTTC. V usage is TRBV6-6 and J usage is TRBJ2-5, with 7 bases lining up with TRBD2. Germline V gene data show CDR1 as MNHNY and CDR2 as SVGAGI (reference sequence). The CDR3 length is 14 residues. V lost 2 bases, J lost 2 bases, and 2 bases stayed unmatched.

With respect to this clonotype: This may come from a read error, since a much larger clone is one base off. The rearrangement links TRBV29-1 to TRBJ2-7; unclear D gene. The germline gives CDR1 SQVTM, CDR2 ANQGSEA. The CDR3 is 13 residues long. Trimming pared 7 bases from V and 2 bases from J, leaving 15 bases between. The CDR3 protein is CSAPLPTTYEQYF. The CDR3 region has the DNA TGCAGCGCTCCCCTACCTACTACCTACGAGCAGTACTTC.

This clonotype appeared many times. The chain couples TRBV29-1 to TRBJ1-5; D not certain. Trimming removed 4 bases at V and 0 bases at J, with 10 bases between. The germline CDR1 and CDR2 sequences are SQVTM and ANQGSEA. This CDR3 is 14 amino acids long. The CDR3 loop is CSVVYGNSNQPQHF. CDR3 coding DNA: TGCAGCGTTGTTTATGGCAATAGCAATCAGCCCCAGCATTTT. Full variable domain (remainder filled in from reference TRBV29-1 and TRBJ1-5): SAVISQKPSRDICQRGTSLTIQCQVDSQVTMMFWYRQQPGQSLTLIATANQGSEATYESGFVIDKFPISRPNLTFSTLTVSNMSPEDSSIYLCSVVYGNSNQPQHFGDGTRLSIL.

CDR3 protein: CASSLVSGRSEQYF. In DNA, the CDR3 is TGTGCCAGCAGTTTAGTTAGCGGGAGGTCCGAGCAGTACTTC. J is TRBJ2-7 and V is TRBV27; TRBD2 aligns across 10 bases. The CDR3 length is 14 residues. Germline assignment: CDR1 MNHEY and CDR2 SMNVEV (reference sequence). J gave up 6 bases and V 2 bases, and 4 bases lay outside the gene matches.

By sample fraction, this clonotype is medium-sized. This chain's CDR3 is CASSLGQPNTEAFF. Written as DNA, the CDR3 is TGTGCCAGCAGCTTGGGGCAGCCGAACACTGAAGCTTTCTTT. This rearrangement joins TRBV7-8 to TRBJ1-1; possibly TRBD1 for D (5 bases). The CDR3 consists of 14 residues. V lost 3 bases to trimming and J lost 1 base, with 9 bases between them. Germline CDR1 is SGHVS and CDR2 is FQNEAQ.

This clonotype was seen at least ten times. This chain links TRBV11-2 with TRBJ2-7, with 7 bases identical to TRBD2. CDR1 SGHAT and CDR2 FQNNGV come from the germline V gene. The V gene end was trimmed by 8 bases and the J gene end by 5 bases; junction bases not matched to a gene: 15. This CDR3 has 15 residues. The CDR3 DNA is TGTGCCAGCCGCCACACTAGCGAGCGATCCCACGAGCAGTACTTC. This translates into CASRHTSERSHEQYF.

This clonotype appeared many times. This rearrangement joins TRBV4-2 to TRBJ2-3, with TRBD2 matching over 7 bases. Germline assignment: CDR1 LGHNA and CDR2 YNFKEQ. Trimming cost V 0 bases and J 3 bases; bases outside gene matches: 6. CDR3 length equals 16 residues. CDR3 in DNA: TGTGCCAGCAGCCAAGATCGGGCGGGAGAGACAGATACGCAGTATTTT. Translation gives CASSQDRAGETDTQYF.

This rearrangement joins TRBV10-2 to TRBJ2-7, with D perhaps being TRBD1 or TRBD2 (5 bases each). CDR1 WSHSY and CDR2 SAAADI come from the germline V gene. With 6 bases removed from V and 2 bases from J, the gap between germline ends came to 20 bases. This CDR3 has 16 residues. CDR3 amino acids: CASSLGLGTNPYEQYF. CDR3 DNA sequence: TGCGCCAGCAGCTTAGGACTGGGGACGAATCCCTACGAGCAGTACTTC.